This T cell receptor beta chain was found in a study of T-cell reconstitution after alpha-beta-depleted transplantation in children. Study-level points and caveats: At one year after transplant, newly produced T cells mostly accounted for T-cell counts and diversity. Several hundred expanded graft clones reportedly gave rise to the alpha-beta T cells present about two months after transplant. The study traced high day-60 TCRbeta diversity in some patients to surviving recipient T cells and thymic progenitors.

TCRbeta library preparation incorporated unique molecular identifiers. TCRdb reprocessed the PCR reads with MiXCR, giving one entry per CDR3 protein. The sample records about 260,000 distinct CDR3 sequences, roughly 8.2% being singletons. This clonotype was picked up many times. Antigen: not known. At one boundary the junction diverges from the germline segment, which might be a read error. The CDR3 is 14 residues long. Germline CDR1 SSHAT, CDR2 FNYEAQ (reference sequence). The receptor was derived from a male patient aged 10 to 17 who had a stem cell transplant for acute lymphoblastic leukemia, so the T cells may come from the graft donor. The sample consisted of PBMCs, mostly from graft donor cells, taken 180 days after TCRalphabeta/CD19-depleted stem cell transplant. The J gene is TRBJ2-3, the V gene TRBV7-7, with 9 bases fitting TRBD2. In nucleotides, the CDR3 is TGTGCTAGCAGCTCGGGACTAGCATCAGATACGCAGTATTTT. As protein: CASSSGLASDTQYF.